The T cell receptor beta chain under discussion was sequenced for a study of spatial heterogeneity in lung cancer. Germline-derived CDR1 and CDR2 are DFQATT and SNEGSKA (reference sequence). The CDR3 sequence is 16 residues long. Using its own MiXCR run on the 5' RACE reads, TCRdb lists one record per CDR3 protein. Of 20,000 to 30,000 distinct CDR3 sequences in the sample, around 6% were seen once. Worth noting for this clonotype: At one of its ends the junction is not consistent with the germline gene, which may arise from a read error.

This sample's time point: blood at routine non-recurrence follow-up after resection. Whole RNA from tumor, nontumor lung or frozen PBMC was sequenced unsorted. The chain links TRBV20-1 to TRBJ1-4; maybe TRBD1 (5 bases). This clonotype was sampled from a male donor with early-stage non-small cell lung cancer. This material consisted of PBMCs, taken at follow-up. CDR3 region: CSAPRGGGGSNEELFF. CDR3 nucleotides: TGCAGTGCTCCCCGGGGGGGTGGAGGTTCCAATGAAGAACTGTTTTTT.